The 2 T cell receptor beta chains reported below all come from one sample, sequenced in a study of blood T cell repertoires in COVID-19 (TCRdb year 2020). Receptors were amplified or captured by the immunoSEQ multiplex PCR assay. TCRdb took this table from immuneACCESS and kept in-frame rearrangements with V and J called. Such tables lack part of the clones; where checked against another copy, unresolved V genes explain under half of the gap, and the rest is unexplained. A total of about 59,000 clones appear in this sample, about 93% of them only once. Roughly 15% of the sample lies in the top ten. Sequences were obtained from peripheral blood. All receptors come from a man older than 75 with acute or convalescent COVID-19.

CDR3 residues: CASSVGQGAYGYTF. CDR3 coding DNA: TGTGCCAGTAGTGTTGGACAGGGGGCCTATGGCTACACCTTC. This chain connects TRBV19 to TRBJ1-2, with 11 bases fitting TRBD1. The CDR3 length is 14 residues. Losses at the gene ends were 5 bases for V and 4 bases for J; bases not matched to a gene: 3. Germline CDR1 is LNHDA and CDR2 is SQIVND (reference sequence).

The J gene is TRBJ2-1, the V gene TRBV18, with TRBD1 matching 7 bases. CDR1 is KGHSH, CDR2 LQKENI, per germline. The trim removed 6 bases at V and 3 bases at J, leaving 5 bases unmatched. This CDR3 has 14 amino acids. CDR3 amino acids: CASSRDSLYNEQFF. CDR3 DNA sequence: TGTGCCAGCTCCCGGGACAGTCTCTACAATGAGCAGTTCTTC.